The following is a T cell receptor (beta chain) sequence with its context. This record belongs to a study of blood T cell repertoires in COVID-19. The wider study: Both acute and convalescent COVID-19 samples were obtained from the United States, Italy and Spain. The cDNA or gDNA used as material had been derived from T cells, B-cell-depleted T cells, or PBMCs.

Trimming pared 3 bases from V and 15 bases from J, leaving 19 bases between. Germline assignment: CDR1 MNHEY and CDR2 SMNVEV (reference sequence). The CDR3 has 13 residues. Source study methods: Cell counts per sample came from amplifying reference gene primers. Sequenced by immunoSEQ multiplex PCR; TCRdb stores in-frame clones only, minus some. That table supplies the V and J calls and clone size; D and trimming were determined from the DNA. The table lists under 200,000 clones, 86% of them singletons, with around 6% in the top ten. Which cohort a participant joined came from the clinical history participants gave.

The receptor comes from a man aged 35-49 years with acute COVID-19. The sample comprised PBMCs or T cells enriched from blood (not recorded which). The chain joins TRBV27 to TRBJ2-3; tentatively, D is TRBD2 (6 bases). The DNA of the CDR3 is TGTGCCAGCAGTTTGGAGTCGGGGGTTAGGAAATATTTT. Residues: CASSLESGVRKYF.